This is a list of T cell receptor beta chains from one sample in a study of cytomegalovirus exposure and HLA in healthy donors. Sequencing used immunoSEQ multiplex PCR; TCRdb keeps in-frame clones, though not all of them. The sample lists about 160,000 clones; over 70% were seen once. What was sequenced was PBMCs. These receptors were collected from a woman aged 40 to 50 in good health and CMV-seropositive. Each CDR3 is given without its conserved first and last residue.

J	V	length	CDR3
TRBJ1-2	TRBV19	14	ASSIQEANFGYGYT
TRBJ2-6	TRBV25-1	11	ASSRQGANGLT
TRBJ1-2	TRBV20-1	9	SALEAGVYT
TRBJ1-1	TRBV4-2	14	ASSQAPGNMNTEAF
TRBJ2-5	TRBV5-4	13	ASSSAGGRPETQY
TRBJ2-7	TRBV19	11	ASTGTESYEQY
TRBJ2-1	TRBV7-2	14	ASSPHGLGMYNEQF
TRBJ1-1	TRBV5-1	10	ASSKDFSEAF
TRBJ2-2	TRBV27	13	ASGSTGRVTGELF
TRBJ1-2	TRBV28	14	ASSLSGTGVSDGYT
TRBJ1-4	TRBV27	12	ASSLRGMSEKLF
TRBJ2-7	TRBV7-9	12	SSSLVGASYEQY
TRBJ2-5	TRBV6-1	13	ASSEAFPPRGTQY
TRBJ1-1	TRBV19	15	ASSAYSPSREGTEAF
TRBJ2-3	TRBV9	11	ASSVRARDTQY
TRBJ2-3	TRBV27	16	ASSLRGLAGGRTDTQY
TRBJ2-3	TRBV25-1	11	ASRGQTEYTQY
TRBJ2-3	TRBV11-2	17	ASSLDLLAGGGWTDTQY
-	TRBV30	10	AWSAFSYEQY
TRBJ1-3	TRBV5-1	14	ASSPDGGRGGNTIY
TRBJ1-6	TRBV11-2	12	ASSTWDRNSPLH
TRBJ2-1	TRBV9	14	ASSLLDLAGYNEQF
TRBJ2-1	TRBV7-2	15	ASSLSSGGGFYNEQF
TRBJ2-5	TRBV6-5	12	ASNRRGPEETQY
TRBJ1-4	TRBV7-2	13	ASSPRTGQDEKLF
TRBJ2-2	TRBV9	12	ASSVASGVGELF
TRBJ1-1	TRBV29-1	10	SVDRQGQEAF
TRBJ1-1	TRBV19	10	ASSRQGSEAF
TRBJ1-2	TRBV7-9	12	ASSFNEVSYGYT
TRBJ1-1	TRBV5-1	11	ASTAGRYTEAF
TRBJ1-3	TRBV5-1	14	ASSLGLVPSGNTIY
TRBJ2-1	TRBV5-1	12	ASSSGTVHNEQF
TRBJ2-7	TRBV5-6	14	ASSLAGKIPHYEQY
TRBJ2-3	TRBV4-2	12	ASALAGGSDTQY
TRBJ1-2	TRBV9	15	ASSVGSGGNAYYGYT
TRBJ1-6	TRBV7-2	12	ASSLTVNNSPLH
TRBJ2-7	TRBV2	13	ASRAGTGATYEQY
TRBJ1-6	TRBV7-9	10	ASSLRGSPLH
TRBJ2-3	TRBV7-3	15	ASSRAPSGGAGDTQY
TRBJ2-5	TRBV7-9	9	ASSFETSQY
TRBJ2-2	TRBV6-6	9	ATTYYGELF
TRBJ2-5	TRBV19	14	ASSMPSGGATETQY
TRBJ1-1	TRBV7-2	11	ASSFTGVPEAF